The next 17 T cell receptor beta chains were all read from a single sample in a study of T cell changes during pregnancy in multiple sclerosis. Clones were sequenced by immunoSEQ multiplex PCR, and TCRdb holds only the in-frame ones, with some missing. The sample carries approximately 60,000 clones, around 92% recorded once. The source was peripheral blood, collected in the second trimester of pregnancy. The receptors were gathered from a female donor in good health, enrolled as a control in a pregnancy study.

The rearrangement joins TRBV27 to TRBJ1-4; no firm D call. CDR3 length: 16 amino acids. V was clipped by 7 bases and J by 8 bases, with 23 bases between them. CDR1 and CDR2 from the germline V gene are MNHEY and SMNVEV (reference sequence). In DNA, the CDR3 is TGTGCCAGCAAATTAAGAATAGGGAGCCGGTGCGAAAAACTGTTTTTT. The encoded protein is CASKLRIGSRCEKLFF.

The DNA of the CDR3 is TGTGCCACCAAAAACAGGGGACCGGAAAAACTGTTTTTT. This encodes CATKNRGPEKLFF. The rearrangement joins TRBV6-5 to TRBJ1-4, with 7 bases aligning to TRBD1. The CDR3 covers 13 residues. Per germline, CDR1 MNHEY and CDR2 SVGAGI. The V gene end was trimmed by 10 bases and the J gene end by 8 bases; junction bases not matched to a gene: 10.

The CDR3 bases are TGTGCCAGCAGTGACATAAACCGCGAGCAGTACTTC. It yields the protein CASSDINREQYF. The V and J genes are TRBV27 and TRBJ2-7; D ambiguous. Germline CDR1 reads MNHEY; CDR2 reads SMNVEV (reference sequence). The CDR3 loop spans 12 amino acids. V lost 5 bases and J 6 bases, leaving 11 bases between the germline ends.

This clone was seen a few times. The rearrangement joins TRBV10-1 to TRBJ1-1; 10 bases match TRBD1. Germline assignment: CDR1 WNHNN and CDR2 SYGVQD (reference sequence). The trim removed 6 bases at V and 3 bases at J, leaving 1 base unmatched. CDR3 size: 13 residues. The CDR3 DNA follows: TGCGCCAGCAGAGGACAGGGGGACACTGAAGCTTTCTTT. Protein product: CASRGQGDTEAFF.

J is TRBJ2-5 and V is TRBV5-1; 9 bases align to TRBD2. There are 17 residues in the CDR3. Looked up from germline, CDR1 is SGHRS and CDR2 is YFSETQ. V trimming: 0 bases; J trimming: 1 base; junction bases outside the gene matches: 7. The CDR3 here is CASSLAGGGGGQETQYF. For the CDR3, the DNA is TGCGCCAGCAGCTTGGCCGGTGGCGGGGGGGGCCAAGAGACCCAGTACTTC.

This rearrangement joins TRBV9 to TRBJ2-2, with D tentatively TRBD1 (6 bases). The germline gives CDR1 SGDLS, CDR2 YYNGEE. V was pared by 1 base and J by 3 bases, with 10 bases between. The CDR3 totals 15 residues. CDR3 residues: CASSVSRGDTGELFF. The CDR3, as DNA: TGTGCCAGCAGCGTATCCAGGGGTGACACCGGGGAGCTGTTTTTT.

This sequence joins TRBV5-1 and TRBJ2-2; the D gene is possibly TRBD2 (5 bases). V lost 0 bases and J 3 bases, leaving 9 bases between the germline ends. This CDR3 has 15 amino acids. Germline V gene lookup returns CDR1 SGHRS and CDR2 YFSETQ. The CDR3 DNA follows: TGCGCCAGCAGCTTGGGGGTGGAGGACACCGGGGAGCTGTTTTTT. Translation gives CASSLGVEDTGELFF.

The V and J genes are TRBV11-2 and TRBJ2-1, with 11 bases identical to TRBD2. V lost 0 bases to trimming and J lost 0 bases; unmatched junction nucleotides: 7. Germline lookup yields CDR1 SGHAT and CDR2 FQNNGV. The length of the CDR3 is 19 residues. The CDR3 reads CASSLDSSGGWSSYNEQFF. The CDR3 region has the DNA TGTGCCAGCAGCTTAGATTCTAGCGGGGGGTGGAGCTCCTACAATGAGCAGTTCTTC. The whole variable domain, filled in from reference TRBV11-2 and TRBJ2-1, reads EAGVAQSPRYKIIEKRQSVAFWCNPISGHATLYWYQQILGQGPKLLIQFQNNGVVDDSQLPKDRFSAERLKGVDSTLKIQPAKLEDSAVYLCASSLDSSGGWSSYNEQFFGPGTRLTVL.

Here the CDR3 reads CAWSVPRIRANSPLHF. The CDR3 nucleotides are TGTGCCTGGAGTGTACCCCGGATCAGGGCGAATTCACCCCTCCACTTT. The genes are TRBV30 and TRBJ1-6; TRBD1 might be the D (5 bases). Between the trimmed V and J ends, which lost 0 bases and 7 bases, there was a span of 16 bases. The CDR3 contains 16 residues. Per germline, CDR1 GTSNPN and CDR2 SVGIG (reference sequence). Supplemented by reference TRBV30 and TRBJ1-6, the full variable domain reads SQTIHQWPATLVQPVGSPLSLECTVEGTSNPNLYWYRQAAGRGLQLLFYSVGIGQISSEVPQNLSASRPQDRQFILSSKKLLLSDSGFYLCAWSVPRIRANSPLHFGNGTRLTVT.

Notes on this clone: Relative to the germline gene, one junction end is altered; a read error may explain this. The genes are TRBV7-7 and TRBJ2-5, with a possible D match to TRBD2 (7 bases). The CDR3 has 15 amino acids. The germline gives CDR1 SSHAT, CDR2 FNYEAQ (reference sequence). DNA for the CDR3: TGTGCTAGCAGCTCCCTGGGGGGGCCTGAAGAGACCCAGTACTTC. Its translation: CASSSLGGPEETQYF.

Here the CDR3 reads CASIDHLAGGQVEQFF. The CDR3 DNA reads as TGTGCCAGCATTGACCATTTGGCGGGGGGGCAGGTTGAGCAGTTCTTC. The chain is built from TRBV2 and TRBJ2-1, with 9 positions matching TRBD2. V dropped 7 bases and J dropped 9; count of bases not matched to a gene: 16. Germline V gene sequence: CDR1 SNHLY, CDR2 FYNNEI. CDR3 length: 16 amino acids. Complete variable domain (other parts from reference TRBV2 and TRBJ2-1): EPEVTQTPSHQVTQMGQEVILRCVPISNHLYFYWYRQILGQKVEFLVSFYNNEISEKSEIFDDQFSVERPDGSNFTLKIRSTKLEDSAMYFCASIDHLAGGQVEQFFGPGTRLTVL.

The rearrangement uses TRBV6-4 and TRBJ1-1, with TRBD1 identical over 12 bases. Per germline, CDR1 MRHNA and CDR2 SNTAGT. The CDR3 is made up of 13 amino acids. Trimming at V came to 6 bases and at J to 10 bases, leaving 6 bases not matched to a gene. The CDR3 is CASRPGQGARAFF. CDR3 nucleotides: TGTGCCAGCAGGCCGGGACAGGGGGCACGAGCTTTCTTT.

J is TRBJ2-3 and V is TRBV15, with 7 bases lining up with TRBD2. V shed 1 base, J shed 0 bases, and the junction held 7 bases outside the gene matches. The germline CDR1 and CDR2 sequences are LNHNV and YYDKDF (reference sequence). The CDR3 is 17 amino acids. The CDR3, as DNA: TGTGCCACCAGCAGAGTGCTAGCGGATACTAGCACAGATACGCAGTATTTT. Its translation is CATSRVLADTSTDTQYF.

The rearrangement joins TRBV5-1 to TRBJ2-3, with D tentatively TRBD2 (5 bases). V shed 0 bases and J shed 4 bases, with 12 bases lying between them. Germline lookup yields CDR1 SGHRS and CDR2 YFSETQ. The CDR3 loop spans 15 amino acids. The CDR3 bases are TGCGCCAGCAGCTTGGTCGCTGGAGCGGCAGATACGCAGTATTTT. It specifies CASSLVAGAADTQYF.

The chain carries TRBV7-9 and TRBJ2-1; the match to TRBD2 covers 14 bases. Germline loops: CDR1 SEHNR, CDR2 FQNEAQ (reference sequence). CDR3 length equals 16 residues. The V gene end was trimmed by 0 bases and the J gene end by 5 bases; junction bases not matched to a gene: 0. CDR3 sequence: CASSLATSGRDNEQFF. The CDR3 bases are TGTGCCAGCAGCTTAGCGACTAGCGGGAGGGACAATGAGCAGTTCTTC.

A word on this clone: One junction end disagrees with the germline gene, perhaps due to a read error. The rearrangement links TRBV7-7 to TRBJ2-1; D might be TRBD2 (5 bases). The length of the CDR3 is 13 residues. CDR1 and CDR2 from the germline V gene are SSHAT and FNYEAQ (reference sequence). The CDR3 DNA is TGTGCTAGCAGTCGGGACTCCTACAATGAGCAGTTCTTC. Protein: CASSRDSYNEQFF.

The chain combines TRBV5-1 with TRBJ2-7; 11 nucleotides line up with TRBD2. The ends lost 0 bases at V and 2 bases at J; junction bases unmatched: 10. CDR3 length equals 18 residues. The germline V gene encodes CDR1 SGHRS and CDR2 YFSETQ. CDR3 DNA: TGCGCCAGCAGCTTGGAGCTAGCGGGGGGAAACCAGCCCTACGAGCAGTACTTC. It encodes CASSLELAGGNQPYEQYF.